This T cell receptor beta chain emerged from a study of T cells in Graves' hyperthyroidism and ophthalmopathy. This clonotype was observed a handful of times. The diagnoses drew upon clinical symptoms, serum thyroxine and TRAb, thyroid ultrasound and orbital computed tomography. The CDR3 is made up of 14 amino acids. V was trimmed by 2 bases and J by 6 bases, leaving 13 bases between them. The V gene's germline CDR1 is SNHLY and CDR2 FYNNEI. Amplification of TCR beta CDR3 regions used RNA as the template. With the HTBI primer set, the TCR CDR3 went through a first round of RT-PCR. One entry per CDR3 protein results from TCRdb running MiXCR on the multiplex PCR reads. In the table there are approximately 560,000 distinct CDR3 sequences, approximately 15% of which are singletons.

The chain carries TRBV2 and TRBJ1-2, with no clear D. Source material: blood. The source is a woman in her thirties with Graves' hyperthyroidism. As DNA, the CDR3 is TGTGCCAGCAGTGAAAACTTGGCAGCCGATGGCTACACCTTC. Amino acid sequence: CASSENLAADGYTF.